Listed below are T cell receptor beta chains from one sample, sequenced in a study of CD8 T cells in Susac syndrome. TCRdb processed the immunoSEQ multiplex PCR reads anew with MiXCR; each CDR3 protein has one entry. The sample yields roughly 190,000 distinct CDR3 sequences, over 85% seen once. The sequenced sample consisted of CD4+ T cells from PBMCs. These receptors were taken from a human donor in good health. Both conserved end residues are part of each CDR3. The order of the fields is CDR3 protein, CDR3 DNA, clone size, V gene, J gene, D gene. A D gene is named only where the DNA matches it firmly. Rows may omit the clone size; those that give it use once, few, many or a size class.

CSAKLAGSQETQYF,TGCAGTGCTAAGTTAGCGGGGTCCCAAGAGACCCAGTACTTC,once,TRBV20-1,TRBJ2-5,TRBD2
CSARVLGSSYNEQFF,TGCAGTGCTAGGGTACTGGGAAGCTCCTACAATGAGCAGTTCTTC,-,TRBV20-1,TRBJ2-1,-
CASSPRGTGNTIYF,TGTGCCAGCAGCCCCAGGGGGACTGGAAACACCATATATTTT,once,TRBV7-9,TRBJ1-3,TRBD1
CSASRTGGTYGYTF,TGCAGTGCTTCCCGGACAGGGGGGACCTATGGCTACACCTTC,-,TRBV20-1,TRBJ1-2,TRBD1
CSARRTGFVSYNEQFF,TGCAGTGCTAGGAGGACAGGGTTCGTCTCCTACAATGAGCAGTTCTTC,-,TRBV20-1,TRBJ2-1,TRBD1
CASSTSLSSYNEQFF,TGTGCCAGCTCCACCTCATTAAGCTCCTACAATGAGCAGTTCTTC,-,TRBV27,TRBJ2-1,-
CSVDSLYTDTQYF,TGCAGCGTTGATTCGCTATACACAGATACGCAGTATTTT,-,TRBV29-1,TRBJ2-3,-
CSVRDPYNEQFF,TGCAGTGTTCGGGATCCATACAATGAGCAGTTCTTC,-,TRBV20-1,TRBJ2-1,-
CSARAGGSNQPQHF,TGCAGTGCTAGAGCGGGGGGTAGCAATCAGCCCCAGCATTTT,-,TRBV20-1,TRBJ1-5,-
CASSSHRYEQYF,TGTGCCAGCAGCTCCCACCGGTACGAGCAGTACTTC,-,TRBV7-9,TRBJ2-7,-
CASSLGWDVSYEQYF,TGTGCCAGCAGTTTAGGTTGGGACGTCTCCTACGAGCAGTACTTC,-,TRBV27,TRBJ2-7,-
CASSFPTNTGELFF,TGTGCCAGCAGCTTCCCGACGAACACCGGGGAGCTGTTTTTT,once,TRBV5-6,TRBJ2-2,-
CSAGLAGNTDTQYF,TGCAGCGCCGGACTAGCGGGGAACACAGATACGCAGTATTTT,-,TRBV29-1,TRBJ2-3,TRBD2
CASSFGSFFTDTQYF,TGTGCCAGCAGCTTCGGCAGCTTTTTCACAGATACGCAGTATTTT,-,TRBV9,TRBJ2-3,-
CASATATNYGYTF,TGTGCCAGCGCCACAGCTACTAACTATGGCTACACCTTC,-,TRBV6-6,TRBJ1-2,-
CASSLEVRGTNEKLFF,TGCGCCAGCAGCTTGGAAGTTCGGGGAACTAATGAAAAACTGTTTTTT,-,TRBV5-1,TRBJ1-4,-
CAWSVQSGNTIYF,TGTGCCTGGAGTGTACAGTCCGGAAACACCATATATTTT,-,TRBV30,TRBJ1-3,-
CASSPAFGNNEQFF,TGTGCCAGCAGTCCTGCTTTTGGAAACAATGAGCAGTTCTTC,-,TRBV27,TRBJ2-1,-
CASSSRRGTTDTQYF,TGTGCCAGCAGTTCCAGGAGGGGTACCACAGATACGCAGTATTTT,-,TRBV6-6,TRBJ2-3,-
CASSQDQGLAGVGDEQFF,TGTGCCAGCAGCCAAGATCAGGGACTAGCGGGAGTGGGCGATGAGCAGTTCTTC,-,TRBV4-2,TRBJ2-1,TRBD2
CASSLAVTRDVFETQYF,TGTGCCAGCAGCTTAGCGGTAACACGGGACGTCTTCGAGACCCAGTACTTC,-,TRBV7-9,TRBJ2-5,-
CATSRASGTLRGGELFF,TGTGCCACCAGCAGAGCCTCCGGGACACTCAGAGGCGGGGAGCTGTTTTTT,-,TRBV15,TRBJ2-2,-
CSAKAGVPPDTQYF,TGCAGTGCCAAAGCGGGAGTCCCCCCAGATACGCAGTATTTT,-,TRBV20-1,TRBJ2-3,TRBD2
CASSYRVKDTQYF,TGTGCCAGCAGTTATAGGGTTAAAGATACGCAGTATTTT,-,TRBV6-5,TRBJ2-3,-
CSAPPPPTSGMPKNIQYF,TGCAGTGCTCCCCCTCCCCCCACTAGCGGGATGCCCAAAAACATTCAGTACTTC,once,TRBV20-1,TRBJ2-4,TRBD2
CAWTSIPRGEQYF,TGTGCCTGGACATCCATCCCCCGGGGCGAGCAGTACTTC,-,TRBV30,TRBJ2-7,-